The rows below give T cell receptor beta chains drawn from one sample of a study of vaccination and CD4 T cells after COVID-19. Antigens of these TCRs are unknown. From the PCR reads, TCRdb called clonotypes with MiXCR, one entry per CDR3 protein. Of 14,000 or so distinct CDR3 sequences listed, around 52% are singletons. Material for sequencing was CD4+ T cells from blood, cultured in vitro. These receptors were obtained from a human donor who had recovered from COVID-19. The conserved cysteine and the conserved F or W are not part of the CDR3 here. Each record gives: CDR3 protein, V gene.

CDR3: ASSLHDRDVGEQF; V: TRBV7-8
CDR3: ASSLYQGTTGELF; V: TRBV28
CDR3: ASSLRQSPSDGYT; V: TRBV7-9
CDR3: ATRQYGYT; V: TRBV28
CDR3: ASSPDRQGSLAGGTGELF; V: TRBV28
CDR3: ASSLVGADTQY; V: TRBV5-4
CDR3: ASSLTSGGSYEQY; V: TRBV10-2
CDR3: ATSDPQVGAGETQY; V: TRBV24-1
CDR3: ASTPRGPQY; V: TRBV19
CDR3: SARDPVKGADGYT; V: TRBV20-1
CDR3: SAPYGGGETQY; V: TRBV20-1
CDR3: SAGPQMNNEKLF; V: TRBV20-1
CDR3: ASSYPREGADTQY; V: TRBV6-2/TRBV6-3
CDR3: ASSDMGSNQPQH; V: TRBV6-2/TRBV6-3
CDR3: ASSTGSGSADTQY; V: TRBV7-3
CDR3: ASSNQGAVTDTQY; V: TRBV28
CDR3: ATSDPSGRTDTQY; V: TRBV24-1
CDR3: ASSSLLAKNIQY; V: TRBV5-1
CDR3: ASSLDRLAGHPYNEQF; V: TRBV7-8
CDR3: ASSWATRWWTQY; V: TRBV6-2/TRBV6-3
CDR3: ASSFMTGGYGYT; V: TRBV5-4
CDR3: ASSRNTEAF; V: TRBV12-3/TRBV12-4
CDR3: ASSRAASYNEQF; V: TRBV6-1
CDR3: ASSQGAPGPQH; V: TRBV6-1
CDR3: ASRVLAEETQY; V: TRBV2
CDR3: AWSPSPTGTKNIQY; V: TRBV30
CDR3: ASSFGGYTDTQY; V: TRBV5-1
CDR3: ASSEREGSILPLH; V: TRBV25-1
CDR3: SGPRGRETQY; V: TRBV20-1
CDR3: ASSLTADTQY; V: TRBV27
CDR3: ASNLAGPEKSEQF; V: TRBV6-1
CDR3: SARDPGSTDTQY; V: TRBV20-1
CDR3: ASSFTGDYGYT; V: TRBV7-3
CDR3: ASRRDRRWDEQY; V: TRBV6-1
CDR3: ASSLRQGGWETQY; V: TRBV6-1
CDR3: AIGRKNTEAF; V: TRBV10-3
CDR3: ASSKLGIGGPLYRTDTQY; V: TRBV21-1
CDR3: ASSLKLKQF; V: TRBV7-9
CDR3: AWSTGLAGSQETQY; V: TRBV30
CDR3: ASSSRAGQEGENIQY; V: TRBV5-4